This T cell receptor beta chain came from a study of blood T cell repertoires in COVID-19. Study in general: Recovered participants had two consecutive negative NP/OP PCR tests, healthcare professional clearance, or symptom resolution. The analysed material was cDNA or gDNA that came from T cells, B-cell-depleted T cells, or PBMCs. Acute and convalescent COVID-19 specimens originated in the United States, Italy and Spain.

Germline lookup yields CDR1 GTSNPN and CDR2 SVGIG (reference sequence). Trimming pared 1 base from V and 0 bases from J, leaving 16 bases between. The CDR3 runs 16 residues. In the source study's methods: Nucleated cell counts were estimated from reference gene primer amplification. TCRdb keeps only in-frame clones here, not all; method: immunoSEQ multiplex PCR. D and trimming come from the DNA, and the V and J calls and clone size come from that table. Among fewer than 250,000 clones listed, around 86% were seen once. The sequence was collected from a woman aged 40 to 50 in a cohort exposed to, infected with or recovered from COVID-19 (not recorded which). The sequenced material came from PBMCs or T cells enriched from blood (not recorded which). V usage is TRBV30 and J usage is TRBJ2-7, with D possibly TRBD2 on 6 matching bases. The CDR3 DNA reads as TGTGCCTGGAGTGGCCCGGGGGAAACAAGCTCCTACGAGCAGTACTTC. Translated: CAWSGPGETSSYEQYF.